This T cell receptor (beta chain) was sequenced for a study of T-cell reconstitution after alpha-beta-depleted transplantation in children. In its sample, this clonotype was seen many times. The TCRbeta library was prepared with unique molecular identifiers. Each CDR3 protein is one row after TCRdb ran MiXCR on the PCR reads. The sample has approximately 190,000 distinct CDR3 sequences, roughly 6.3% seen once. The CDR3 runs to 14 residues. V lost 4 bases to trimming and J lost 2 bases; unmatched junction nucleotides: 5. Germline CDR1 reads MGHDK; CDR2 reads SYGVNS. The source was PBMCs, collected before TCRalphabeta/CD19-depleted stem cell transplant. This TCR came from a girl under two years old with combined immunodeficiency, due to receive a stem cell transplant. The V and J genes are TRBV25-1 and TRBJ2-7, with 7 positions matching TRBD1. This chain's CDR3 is CASSALQGPYEQYF. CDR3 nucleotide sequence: TGTGCCAGCAGTGCCCTACAGGGGCCCTACGAGCAGTACTTC.